The following is a T cell receptor (beta chain) sequence with its context. For the library, individual cDNA molecules each received unique molecular identifiers. TCRdb passed the RACE reads through MiXCR, listing each CDR3 protein once. The repertoire has roughly 150,000 distinct CDR3 sequences, around a quarter of them found once; the top ten carry around 1.9%. The sample comes from a study of human T cells and chemical hapten exposure. This CDR3 region has 12 residues. Between the trimmed V and J ends, which lost 2 bases and 8 bases, there was a span of 4 bases. Germline assignment: CDR1 MNHEY and CDR2 SVGAGI. Time point defined: patch test 3, about 24 weeks after DPC sensitization. As to treatment: therapeutic diphenylcyclopropenone sensitization with weekly scalp DPC.

Sample: whole blood, taken in connection with sensitization to the hapten diphenylcyclopropenone (DPC). This TCR came from a woman aged 18-30 years with alopecia areata. Some clones in this sample may be carry-over from other donors' samples. The V and J genes are TRBV6-5 and TRBJ1-6; D unclear. CDR3 protein: CASSYRDSPLHF. In nucleotides, the CDR3 is TGTGCCAGCAGTTACAGAGATTCACCCCTCCACTTT.